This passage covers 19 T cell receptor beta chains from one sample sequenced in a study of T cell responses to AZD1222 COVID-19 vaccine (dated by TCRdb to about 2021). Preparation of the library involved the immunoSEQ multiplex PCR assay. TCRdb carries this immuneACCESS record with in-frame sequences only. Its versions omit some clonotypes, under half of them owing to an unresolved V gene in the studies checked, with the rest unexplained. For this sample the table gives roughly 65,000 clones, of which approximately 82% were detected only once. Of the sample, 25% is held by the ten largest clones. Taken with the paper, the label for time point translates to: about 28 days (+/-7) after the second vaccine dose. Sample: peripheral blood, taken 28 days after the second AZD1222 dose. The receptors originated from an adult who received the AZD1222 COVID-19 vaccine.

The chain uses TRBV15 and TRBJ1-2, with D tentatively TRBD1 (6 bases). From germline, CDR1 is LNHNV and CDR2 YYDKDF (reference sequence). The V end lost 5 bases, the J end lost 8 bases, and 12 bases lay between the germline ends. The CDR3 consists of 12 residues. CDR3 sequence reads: CATSPDRLGYTF. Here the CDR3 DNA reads TGTGCCACCAGCCCAGACAGGTTGGGCTACACCTTC.

CDR3 DNA: TGTGCCAGCAGTACCTTGTGGGACAGCATACAAGAGACCCAGTACTTC. Its translation is CASSTLWDSIQETQYF. The chain is built from TRBV6-2 or TRBV6-3 and TRBJ2-5; 7 bases are shared with TRBD1. The germline V gene has CDR1 MNHEY and CDR2 SVGEGT. Losses at the gene ends were 5 bases for V and 2 bases for J; bases not matched to a gene: 11. The CDR3 is made up of 16 amino acids.

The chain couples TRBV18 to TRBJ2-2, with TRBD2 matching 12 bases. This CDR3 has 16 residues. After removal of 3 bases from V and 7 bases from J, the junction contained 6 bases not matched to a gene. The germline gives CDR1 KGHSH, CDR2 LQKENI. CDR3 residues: CASSPRTSGVVGELFF. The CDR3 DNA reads TGTGCCAGCTCACCTAGGACTAGCGGGGTCGTCGGGGAGCTGTTTTTT.

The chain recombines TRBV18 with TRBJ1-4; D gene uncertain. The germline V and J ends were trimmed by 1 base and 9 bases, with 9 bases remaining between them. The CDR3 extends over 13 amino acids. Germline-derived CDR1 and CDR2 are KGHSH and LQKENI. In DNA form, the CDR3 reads TGTGCCAGCTCACCACGGCAGCAACAAAAACTGTTTTTT. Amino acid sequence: CASSPRQQQKLFF.

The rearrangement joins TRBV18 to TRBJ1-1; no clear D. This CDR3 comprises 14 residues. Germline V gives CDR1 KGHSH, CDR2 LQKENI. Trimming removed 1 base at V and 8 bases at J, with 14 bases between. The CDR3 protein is CASSPRLEVAEAFF. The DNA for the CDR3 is TGTGCCAGCTCACCACGGTTAGAAGTTGCCGAAGCTTTCTTT.

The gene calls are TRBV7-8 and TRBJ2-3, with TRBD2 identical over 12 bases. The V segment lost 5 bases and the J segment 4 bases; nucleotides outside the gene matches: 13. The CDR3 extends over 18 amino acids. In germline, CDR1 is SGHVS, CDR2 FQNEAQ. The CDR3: CASSILAGGPTSPDTQYF. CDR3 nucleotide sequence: TGTGCCAGCAGCATCCTAGCGGGGGGGCCGACTAGCCCAGATACGCAGTATTTT.

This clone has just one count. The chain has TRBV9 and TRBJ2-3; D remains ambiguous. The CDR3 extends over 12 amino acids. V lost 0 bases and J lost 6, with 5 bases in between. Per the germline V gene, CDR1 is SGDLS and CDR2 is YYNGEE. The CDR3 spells CASSVVRDTQYF. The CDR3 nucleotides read TGTGCCAGCAGCGTAGTTCGGGATACGCAGTATTTT.

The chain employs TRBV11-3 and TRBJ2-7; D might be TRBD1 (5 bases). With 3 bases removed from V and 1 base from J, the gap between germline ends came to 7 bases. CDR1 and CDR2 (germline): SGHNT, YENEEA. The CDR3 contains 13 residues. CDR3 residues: CASSFSGSYEQYF. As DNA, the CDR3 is TGTGCCAGCAGCTTCTCAGGGTCCTACGAGCAGTACTTC.

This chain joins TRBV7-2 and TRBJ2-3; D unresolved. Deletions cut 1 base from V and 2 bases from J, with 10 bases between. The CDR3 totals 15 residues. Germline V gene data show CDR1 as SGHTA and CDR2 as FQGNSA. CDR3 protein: CASSLEVLTTDTQYF. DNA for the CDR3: TGTGCCAGCAGCTTAGAAGTACTTACCACAGATACGCAGTATTTT.

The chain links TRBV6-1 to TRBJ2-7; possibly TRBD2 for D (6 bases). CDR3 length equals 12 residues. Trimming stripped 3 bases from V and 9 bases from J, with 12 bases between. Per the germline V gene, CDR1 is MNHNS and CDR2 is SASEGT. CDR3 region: CASSEVPGVQYF. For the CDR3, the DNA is TGTGCCAGCAGTGAGGTCCCGGGAGTGCAGTACTTC.

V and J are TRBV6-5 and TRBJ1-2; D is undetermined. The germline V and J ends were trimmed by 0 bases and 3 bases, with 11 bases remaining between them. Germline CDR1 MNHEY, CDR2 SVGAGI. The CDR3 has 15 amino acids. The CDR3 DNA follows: TGTGCCAGCAGTTACTCGTTAGAGATTGACTATGGCTACACCTTC. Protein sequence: CASSYSLEIDYGYTF.

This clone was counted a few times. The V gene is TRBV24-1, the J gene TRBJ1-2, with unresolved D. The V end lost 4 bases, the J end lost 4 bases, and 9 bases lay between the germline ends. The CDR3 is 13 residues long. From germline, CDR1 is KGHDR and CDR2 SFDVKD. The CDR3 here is CATSEATGYGYTF. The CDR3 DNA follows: TGTGCCACCAGTGAAGCTACGGGCTATGGCTACACCTTC.

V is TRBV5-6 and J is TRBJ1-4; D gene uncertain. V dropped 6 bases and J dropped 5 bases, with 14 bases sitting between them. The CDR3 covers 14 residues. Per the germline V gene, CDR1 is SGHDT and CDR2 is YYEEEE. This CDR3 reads CASTEAAANEKLFF. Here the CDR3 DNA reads TGTGCCAGCACAGAGGCGGCAGCCAATGAAAAACTGTTTTTT.

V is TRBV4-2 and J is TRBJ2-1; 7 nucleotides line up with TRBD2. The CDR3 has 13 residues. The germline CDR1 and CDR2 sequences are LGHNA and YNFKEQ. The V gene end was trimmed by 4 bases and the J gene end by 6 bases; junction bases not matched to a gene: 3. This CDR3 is CASSPGLGNEQFF. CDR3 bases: TGTGCCAGCAGCCCCGGACTAGGCAATGAGCAGTTCTTC.

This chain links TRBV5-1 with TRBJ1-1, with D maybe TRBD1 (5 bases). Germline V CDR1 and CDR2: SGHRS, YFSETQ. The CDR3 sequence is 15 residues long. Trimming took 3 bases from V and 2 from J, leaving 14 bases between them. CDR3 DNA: TGCGCCAGCAGCTCCCACGGGGGGGGAAACACTGAAGCTTTCTTT. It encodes CASSSHGGGNTEAFF.

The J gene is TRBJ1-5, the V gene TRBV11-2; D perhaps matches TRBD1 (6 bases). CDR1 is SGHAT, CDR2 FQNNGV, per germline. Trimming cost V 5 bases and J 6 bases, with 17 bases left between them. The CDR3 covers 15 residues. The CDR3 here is CASSRRAGGGQPQHF. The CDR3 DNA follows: TGTGCCAGCAGCCGGAGGGCGGGAGGGGGTCAGCCCCAGCATTTT.

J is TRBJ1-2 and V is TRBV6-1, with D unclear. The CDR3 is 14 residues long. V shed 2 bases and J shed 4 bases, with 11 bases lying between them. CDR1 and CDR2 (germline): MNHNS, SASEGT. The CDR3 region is CASSEYGGGYGYTF. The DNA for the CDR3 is TGTGCCAGCAGTGAATACGGCGGTGGCTATGGCTACACCTTC.

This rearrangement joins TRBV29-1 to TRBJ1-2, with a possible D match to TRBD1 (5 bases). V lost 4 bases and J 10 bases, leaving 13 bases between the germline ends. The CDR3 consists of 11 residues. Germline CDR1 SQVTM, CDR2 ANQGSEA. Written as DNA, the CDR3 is TGCAGCGTTGCCAGGGCAGGATACTACACCTTC. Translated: CSVARAGYYTF.

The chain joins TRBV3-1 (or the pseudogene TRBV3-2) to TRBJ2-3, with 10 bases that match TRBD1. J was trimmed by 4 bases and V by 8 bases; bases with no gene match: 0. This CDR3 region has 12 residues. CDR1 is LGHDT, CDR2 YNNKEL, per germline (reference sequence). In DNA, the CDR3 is TGTGCCAGCGGACAGGGGGCAGATACGCAGTATTTT. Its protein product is CASGQGADTQYF.